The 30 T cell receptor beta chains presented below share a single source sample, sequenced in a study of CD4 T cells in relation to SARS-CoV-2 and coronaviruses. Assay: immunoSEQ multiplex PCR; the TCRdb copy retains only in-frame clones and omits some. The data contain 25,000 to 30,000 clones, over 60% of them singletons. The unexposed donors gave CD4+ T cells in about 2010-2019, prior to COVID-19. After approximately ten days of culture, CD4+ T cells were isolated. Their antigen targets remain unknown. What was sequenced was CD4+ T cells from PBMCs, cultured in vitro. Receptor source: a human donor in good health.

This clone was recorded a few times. CDR3 bases: TGCGCCAGCAGCCAAACCCGACAGTACTCACCCCTCCACTTT. Protein: CASSQTRQYSPLHF. The J gene is TRBJ1-6, the V gene TRBV4-3, with D tentatively TRBD1 (5 bases). Germline lookup yields CDR1 LGHNA and CDR2 YSLEER. The CDR3 loop spans 14 amino acids. V lost 2 bases and J lost 10, with 12 bases in between.

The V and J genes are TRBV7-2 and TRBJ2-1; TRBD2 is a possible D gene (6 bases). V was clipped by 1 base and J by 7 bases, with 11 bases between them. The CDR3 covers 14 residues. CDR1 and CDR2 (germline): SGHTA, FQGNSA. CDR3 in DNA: TGTGCCAGCAGCTTAGTACGCGGGGTAAATGAGCAGTTCTTC. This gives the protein CASSLVRGVNEQFF.

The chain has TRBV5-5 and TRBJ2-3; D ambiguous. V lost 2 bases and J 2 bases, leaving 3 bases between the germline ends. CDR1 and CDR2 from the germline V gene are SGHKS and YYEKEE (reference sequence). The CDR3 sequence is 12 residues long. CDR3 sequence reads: CASSLLTDTQYF. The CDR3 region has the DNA TGTGCCAGCAGCTTACTCACAGATACGCAGTATTTT.

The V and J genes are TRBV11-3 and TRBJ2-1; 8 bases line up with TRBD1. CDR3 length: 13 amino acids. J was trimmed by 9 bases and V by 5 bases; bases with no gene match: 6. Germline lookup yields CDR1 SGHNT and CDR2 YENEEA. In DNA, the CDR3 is TGTGCCAGCAGCATGGACAGGGCGGGTGAGCAGTTCTTC. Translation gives CASSMDRAGEQFF.

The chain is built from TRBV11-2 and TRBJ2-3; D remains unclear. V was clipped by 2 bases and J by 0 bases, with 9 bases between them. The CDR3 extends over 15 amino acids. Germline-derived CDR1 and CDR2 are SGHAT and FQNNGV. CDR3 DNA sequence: TGTGCCAGCAGCTTATGGCTATCTAGCACAGATACGCAGTATTTT. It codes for CASSLWLSSTDTQYF.

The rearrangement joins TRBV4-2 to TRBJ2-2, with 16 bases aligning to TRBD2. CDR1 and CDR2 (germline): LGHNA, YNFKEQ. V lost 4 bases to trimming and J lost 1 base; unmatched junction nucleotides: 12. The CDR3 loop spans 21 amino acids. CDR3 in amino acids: CASSPFAGTSGRDVNTGELFF. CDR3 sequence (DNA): TGTGCCAGCAGCCCTTTTGCCGGGACTAGCGGGAGGGATGTGAACACCGGGGAGCTGTTTTTT.

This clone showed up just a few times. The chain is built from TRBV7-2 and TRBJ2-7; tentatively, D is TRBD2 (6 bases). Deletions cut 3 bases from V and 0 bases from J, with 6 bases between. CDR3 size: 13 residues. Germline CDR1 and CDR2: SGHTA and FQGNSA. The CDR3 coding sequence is TGTGCCAGCAGCTTGACTAGCTCCTACGAGCAGTACTTC. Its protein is CASSLTSSYEQYF.

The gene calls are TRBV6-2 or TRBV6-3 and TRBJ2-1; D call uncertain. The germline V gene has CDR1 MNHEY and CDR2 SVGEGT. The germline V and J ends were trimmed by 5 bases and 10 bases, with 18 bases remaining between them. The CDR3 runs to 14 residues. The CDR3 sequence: CASSMARNTVEQFF. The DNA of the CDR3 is TGTGCCAGCAGTATGGCACGAAACACAGTGGAGCAGTTCTTC.

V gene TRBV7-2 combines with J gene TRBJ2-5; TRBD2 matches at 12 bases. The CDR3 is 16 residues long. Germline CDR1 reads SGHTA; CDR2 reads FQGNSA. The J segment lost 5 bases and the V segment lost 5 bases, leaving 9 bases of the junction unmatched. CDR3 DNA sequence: TGTGCCAGCAGCCCACGACTAGCGGGAGTGGGGGAGACCCAGTACTTC. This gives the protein CASSPRLAGVGETQYF.

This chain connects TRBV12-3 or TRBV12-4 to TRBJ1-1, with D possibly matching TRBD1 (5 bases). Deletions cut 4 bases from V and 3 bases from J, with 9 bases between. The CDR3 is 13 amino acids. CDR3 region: CASSSGTHTEAFF. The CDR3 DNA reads TGTGCCAGCAGTTCAGGGACGCACACTGAAGCTTTCTTT.

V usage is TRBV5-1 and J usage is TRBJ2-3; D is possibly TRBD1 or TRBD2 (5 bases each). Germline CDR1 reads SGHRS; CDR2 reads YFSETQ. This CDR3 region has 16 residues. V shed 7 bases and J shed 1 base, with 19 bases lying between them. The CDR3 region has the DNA TGCGCCAGCCAGACATCTTACGGGACCCGCACAGATACGCAGTATTTT. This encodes CASQTSYGTRTDTQYF.

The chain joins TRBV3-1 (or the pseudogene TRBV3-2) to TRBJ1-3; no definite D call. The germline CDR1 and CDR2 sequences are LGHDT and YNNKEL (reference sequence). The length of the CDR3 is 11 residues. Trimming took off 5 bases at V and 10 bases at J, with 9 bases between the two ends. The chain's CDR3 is CASSERETIYF. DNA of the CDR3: TGTGCCAGCAGCGAGAGGGAGACCATATATTTT.

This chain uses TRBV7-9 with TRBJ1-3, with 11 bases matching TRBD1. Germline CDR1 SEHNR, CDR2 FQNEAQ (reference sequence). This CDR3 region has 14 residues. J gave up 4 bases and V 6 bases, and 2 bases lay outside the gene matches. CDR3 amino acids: CASRGTGGGNTIYF. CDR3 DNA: TGTGCCAGCAGGGGGACAGGGGGAGGAAACACCATATATTTT.

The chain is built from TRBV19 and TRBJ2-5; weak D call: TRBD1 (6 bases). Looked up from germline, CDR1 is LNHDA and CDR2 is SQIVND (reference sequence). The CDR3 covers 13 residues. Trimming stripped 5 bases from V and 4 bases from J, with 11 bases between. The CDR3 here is CASSWGLGETQYF. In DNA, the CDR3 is TGTGCCAGTAGTTGGGGGCTCGGAGAGACCCAGTACTTC.

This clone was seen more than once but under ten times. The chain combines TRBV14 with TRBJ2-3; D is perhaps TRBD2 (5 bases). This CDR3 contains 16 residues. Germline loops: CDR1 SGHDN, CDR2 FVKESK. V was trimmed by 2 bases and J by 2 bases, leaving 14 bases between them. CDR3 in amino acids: CASSQRRRDYTDTQYF. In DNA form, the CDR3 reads TGTGCCAGCAGCCAAAGGCGGAGAGACTACACAGATACGCAGTATTTT.

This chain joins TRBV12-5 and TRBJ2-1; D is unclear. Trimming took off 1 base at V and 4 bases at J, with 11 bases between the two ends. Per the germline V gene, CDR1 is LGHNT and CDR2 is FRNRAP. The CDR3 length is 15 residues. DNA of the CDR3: TGTGCTAGTGGTTTGGCCATGCGGCGGTACAATGAGCAGTTCTTC. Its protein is CASGLAMRRYNEQFF. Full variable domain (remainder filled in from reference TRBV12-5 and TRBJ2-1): DARVTQTPRHKVTEMGQEVTMRCQPILGHNTVFWYRQTMMQGLELLAYFRNRAPLDDSGMPKDRFSAEMPDATLATLKIQPSEPRDSAVYFCASGLAMRRYNEQFFGPGTRLTVL.

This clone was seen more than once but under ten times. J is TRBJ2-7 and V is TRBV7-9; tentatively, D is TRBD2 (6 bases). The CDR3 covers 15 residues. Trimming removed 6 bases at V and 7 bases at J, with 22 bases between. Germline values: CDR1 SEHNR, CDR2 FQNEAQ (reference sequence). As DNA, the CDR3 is TGTGCCAGCAGTCAAAATCCCGGGACCGGAGGGGAGCAGTACTTC. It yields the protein CASSQNPGTGGEQYF.

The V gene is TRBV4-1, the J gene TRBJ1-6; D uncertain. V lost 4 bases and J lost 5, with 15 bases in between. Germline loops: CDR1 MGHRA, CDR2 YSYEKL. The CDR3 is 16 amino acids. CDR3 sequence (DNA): TGCGCCAGCAGCCGAGCATTGGGTTTGAATAATTCACCCCTCCACTTT. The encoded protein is CASSRALGLNNSPLHF.

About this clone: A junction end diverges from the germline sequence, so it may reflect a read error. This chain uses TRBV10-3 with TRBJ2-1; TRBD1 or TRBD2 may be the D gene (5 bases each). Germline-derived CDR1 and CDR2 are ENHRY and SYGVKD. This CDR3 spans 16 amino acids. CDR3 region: CATSRGEFVFVNEQFF. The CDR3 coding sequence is TGTGCCACCAGTCGGGGCGAGTTTGTCTTCGTGAATGAGCAGTTCTTC.

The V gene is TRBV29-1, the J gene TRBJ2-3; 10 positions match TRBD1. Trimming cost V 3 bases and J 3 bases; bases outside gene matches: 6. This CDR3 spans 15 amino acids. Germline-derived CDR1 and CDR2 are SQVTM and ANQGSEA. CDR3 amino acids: CSVDGTGASTDTQYF. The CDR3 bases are TGCAGCGTTGACGGGACAGGGGCTAGTACAGATACGCAGTATTTT.

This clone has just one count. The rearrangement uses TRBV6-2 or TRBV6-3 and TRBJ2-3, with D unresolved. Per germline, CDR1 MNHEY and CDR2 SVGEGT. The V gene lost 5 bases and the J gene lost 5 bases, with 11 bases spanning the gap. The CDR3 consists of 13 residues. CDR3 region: CASSPERKDTQYF. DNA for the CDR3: TGTGCCAGCAGTCCAGAACGGAAAGATACGCAGTATTTT.

Here the CDR3 DNA reads TGTGCCAGCACCCCCCTGAGCGGGAGTTTCAACGAGCAGTACTTC. It codes for CASTPLSGSFNEQYF. This chain links TRBV6-2 or TRBV6-3 with TRBJ2-7, with 8 bases matching TRBD2. CDR1 is MNHEY, CDR2 SVGEGT, per germline. The CDR3 spans 15 residues. J gave up 5 bases and V 7 bases, and 13 bases lay outside the gene matches.

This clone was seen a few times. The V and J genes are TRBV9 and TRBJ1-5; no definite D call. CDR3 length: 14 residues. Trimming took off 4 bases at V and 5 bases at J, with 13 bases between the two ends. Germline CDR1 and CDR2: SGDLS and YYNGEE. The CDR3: CASSPGGTDQPQHF. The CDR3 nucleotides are TGTGCCAGCAGCCCGGGAGGCACGGATCAGCCCCAGCATTTT.

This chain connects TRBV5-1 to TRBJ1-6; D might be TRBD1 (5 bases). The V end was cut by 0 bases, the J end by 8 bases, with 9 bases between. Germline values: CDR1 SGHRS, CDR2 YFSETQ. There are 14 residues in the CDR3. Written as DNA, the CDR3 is TGCGCCAGCAGCTTGGACGGGGCGGATTCACCCCTCCACTTT. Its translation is CASSLDGADSPLHF.

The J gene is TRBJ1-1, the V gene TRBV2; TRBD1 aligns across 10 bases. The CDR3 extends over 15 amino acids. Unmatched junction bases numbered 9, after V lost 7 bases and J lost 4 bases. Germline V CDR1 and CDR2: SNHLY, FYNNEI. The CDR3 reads CASKGQGESGTEAFF. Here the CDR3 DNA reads TGTGCCAGCAAAGGACAGGGGGAGTCCGGCACTGAAGCTTTCTTT.

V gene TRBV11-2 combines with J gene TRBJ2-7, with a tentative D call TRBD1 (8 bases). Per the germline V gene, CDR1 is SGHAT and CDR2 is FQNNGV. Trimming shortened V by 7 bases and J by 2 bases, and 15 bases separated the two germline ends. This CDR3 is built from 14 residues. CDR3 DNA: TGTGCCAGCACCCAACAGGGGGGGGCCTACGAGCAGTACTTC. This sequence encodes CASTQQGGAYEQYF.

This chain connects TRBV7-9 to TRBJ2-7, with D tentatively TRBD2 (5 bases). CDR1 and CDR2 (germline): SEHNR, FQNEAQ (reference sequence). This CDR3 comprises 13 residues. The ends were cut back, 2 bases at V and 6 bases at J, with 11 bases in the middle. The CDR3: CASSLRPAGEQYF. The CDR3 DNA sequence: TGTGCCAGCAGCTTAAGGCCGGCGGGCGAGCAGTACTTC.

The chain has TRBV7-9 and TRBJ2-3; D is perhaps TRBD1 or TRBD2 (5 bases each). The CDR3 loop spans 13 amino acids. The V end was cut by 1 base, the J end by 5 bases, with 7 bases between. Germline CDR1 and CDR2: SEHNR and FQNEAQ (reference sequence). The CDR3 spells CASSLVGGDTQYF. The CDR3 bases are TGTGCCAGCAGCTTAGTTGGGGGAGATACGCAGTATTTT.

This chain's CDR3 is CASSPTGDTEAFF. The CDR3 nucleotides read TGTGCCAGCAGTCCCACAGGAGACACTGAAGCTTTCTTT. The chain recombines TRBV14 with TRBJ1-1; maybe TRBD1 (5 bases). This CDR3 region has 13 residues. Trimming stripped 6 bases from V and 3 bases from J, with 11 bases between. CDR1 SGHDN and CDR2 FVKESK come from the germline V gene.

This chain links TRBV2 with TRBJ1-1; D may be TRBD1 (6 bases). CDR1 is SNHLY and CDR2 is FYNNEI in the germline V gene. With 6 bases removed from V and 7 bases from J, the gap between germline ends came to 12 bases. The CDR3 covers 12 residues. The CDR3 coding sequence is TGTGCCAGCAGGCGACAGGAGTATGAAGCTTTCTTT. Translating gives CASRRQEYEAFF. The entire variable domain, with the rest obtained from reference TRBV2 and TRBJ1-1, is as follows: EPEVTQTPSHQVTQMGQEVILRCVPISNHLYFYWYRQILGQKVEFLVSFYNNEISEKSEIFDDQFSVERPDGSNFTLKIRSTKLEDSAMYFCASRRQEYEAFFGQGTRLTVV.